These 2 T cell receptor beta chains share one sample of origin, sequenced in a study of blood T cell repertoires in COVID-19 (dated by TCRdb to the early 2020s). The library was obtained by the immunoSEQ multiplex PCR assay. TCRdb carries this immuneACCESS record with in-frame sequences only. Its versions omit some clonotypes, under half of them owing to an unresolved V gene in the studies checked, with the rest unexplained. Within this sample are under 300,000 clones, with roughly 80% of them counted one time only. The ten most abundant clones make up 1.4% to 1.5% of the sample. The sample was peripheral blood. Receptors originate from a human donor with COVID-19, enrolled during active disease. The donor label of this sample is uncertain.

The chain joins TRBV7-2 to TRBJ1-2; a possible D gene is TRBD1 (6 bases). This CDR3 contains 16 residues. Deletions cut 5 bases from V and 5 bases from J, with 21 bases between. Germline values: CDR1 SGHTA, CDR2 FQGNSA. The CDR3, as DNA: TGTGCCAGCAGCCCGCACCGACAGGAGATTCGGTATGGCTACACCTTC. Translating it yields CASSPHRQEIRYGYTF.

The chain has TRBV3-1 (or the pseudogene TRBV3-2) and TRBJ2-1; a possible D gene is TRBD1 (5 bases). Germline assignment: CDR1 LGHDT and CDR2 YNNKEL (reference sequence). V was trimmed by 0 bases and J by 0 bases, leaving 9 bases between them. The CDR3 extends over 16 amino acids. CDR3 bases: TGTGCCAGCAGCCAAGATCCAGGGAACTCCTACAATGAGCAGTTCTTC. Translating it yields CASSQDPGNSYNEQFF.